The clone carrying this TCR beta chain occurred many times. With 0 bases clipped from V and 3 bases from J, the junction kept 1 base outside the gene matches. CDR1 is MNHEY, CDR2 SVGAGI, per germline. The CDR3 has 15 residues. The data originate from a study of regulatory T cells in long-lasting Graves disease. Stated time point: newly diagnosed GD, antithyroid drugs for less than 3 months. RNA from PBMCs was the source of the TCR library. TCR beta libraries were built with iRepertoire HTBI primers and Arm-PCR of CDR3 regions. TCRdb itself ran the multiplex PCR reads through MiXCR, one entry per CDR3 protein. This table has hundreds of thousands of distinct CDR3 sequences, approximately 16% appearing once. The sample was also reused in another study, on T cells in Graves' hyperthyroidism and ophthalmopathy.

The source material was peripheral blood mononuclear cells (PBMCs), sampled at new diagnosis, from a patient treated with antithyroid drugs. J is TRBJ2-7 and V is TRBV6-5; 11 bases are a match to TRBD1. The receptor was isolated from a man in his forties or fifties with Graves disease. CDR3 DNA: TGTGCCAGCAGTTACTCCGGGACAGGGGGCTACGAGCAGTACTTC. Amino acid sequence: CASSYSGTGGYEQYF.